One and the same sample provided the 30 T cell receptor beta chains below, sequenced in a study of cytomegalovirus exposure and HLA in healthy donors. 13 Jbeta primers and 60 Vbeta primers were used for the PCR. Sequencing was performed with immunoSEQ multiplex PCR; in TCRdb, only in-frame clones are kept and a portion is missing. The data contain under 150,000 clones, around 84% of them singletons. The sequenced material came from PBMCs. These TCRs come from a man aged 40-49 years in good health and CMV-seropositive.

The rearrangement links TRBV5-1 to TRBJ2-1; possibly TRBD1 for D (5 bases). The CDR3 is made up of 13 amino acids. CDR1 SGHRS and CDR2 YFSETQ come from the germline V gene. Trimming removed 2 bases from V and 7 bases from J, with 10 bases in between. Here the CDR3 reads CASSLQVTNEQFF. In DNA, the CDR3 is TGCGCCAGCAGCTTACAGGTAACGAATGAGCAGTTCTTC. Using reference TRBV5-1 and TRBJ2-1 for the parts outside the CDR3, the full variable domain is KAGVTQTPRYLIKTRGQQVTLSCSPISGHRSVSWYQQTPGQGLQFLFEYFSETQRNKGNFPGRFSGRQFSNSRSEMNVSTLELGDSALYLCASSLQVTNEQFFGPGTRLTVL.

V gene TRBV29-1 combines with J gene TRBJ2-7; the match to TRBD2 covers 14 bases. The V gene's germline CDR1 is SQVTM and CDR2 ANQGSEA. V was pared by 3 bases and J by 3 bases, with 1 base of the junction left unmatched. This CDR3 comprises 14 residues. The CDR3: CSVDGTSGSYEQYF. The CDR3 nucleotides are TGCAGCGTTGACGGGACTAGCGGGAGCTACGAGCAGTACTTC.

The chain employs TRBV2 and TRBJ2-1; D possibly corresponds to TRBD2 (7 bases). Germline V lookup: CDR1 SNHLY, CDR2 FYNNEI. The CDR3 spans 17 residues. V was clipped by 4 bases and J by 0 bases, with 16 bases between them. CDR3 in DNA: TGTGCCAGCAGTGTACGGGGGGCTCTCAACTCCTACAATGAGCAGTTCTTC. This sequence encodes CASSVRGALNSYNEQFF.

In DNA form, the CDR3 reads TGTGCCAGCATGGGGGACAGGGCCAATGAGCAGTTCTTC. As protein: CASMGDRANEQFF. This chain uses TRBV28 with TRBJ2-1; 9 nucleotides match TRBD1. Trimming cost V 7 bases and J 6 bases; bases outside gene matches: 4. The CDR3 is 13 amino acids. Germline lookup yields CDR1 MDHEN and CDR2 SYDVKM.

The genes are TRBV7-9 and TRBJ2-1, with unresolved D. Germline V gene sequence: CDR1 SEHNR, CDR2 FQNEAQ (reference sequence). This CDR3 spans 13 amino acids. V shed 4 bases and J shed 6 bases, with 10 bases lying between them. CDR3: CASSSVVVNEQFF. For the CDR3, the DNA is TGTGCCAGCAGCTCCGTAGTGGTCAATGAGCAGTTCTTC.

The chain carries TRBV6-6 and TRBJ1-4; 8 bases line up with TRBD1. With V trimmed by 5 bases and J by 3 bases, 5 bases remained unmatched. The V gene's germline CDR1 is MNHNY and CDR2 SVGAGI (reference sequence). This CDR3 comprises 15 residues. The CDR3 coding sequence is TGTGCCAGCAGTCCCAGGGGGCTAGCTAATGAAAAACTGTTTTTT. Amino acid sequence: CASSPRGLANEKLFF.

This chain links TRBV15 with TRBJ2-2; 9 nucleotides match TRBD2. CDR1 and CDR2 from the germline V gene are LNHNV and YYDKDF (reference sequence). The CDR3 sequence is 16 residues long. V gave up 5 bases and J gave up 7 bases; unmatched junction bases: 11. CDR3 sequence: CATSGRAGGPGGELFF. CDR3 sequence (DNA): TGTGCCACCAGCGGGAGGGCGGGAGGGCCAGGCGGGGAGCTGTTTTTT.

Regarding this clone: One end of the junction varies from germline; a read error may be responsible. The chain carries TRBV19 and TRBJ2-1; 9 nucleotides match TRBD2. This CDR3 has 15 amino acids. Germline assignment: CDR1 LNHDA and CDR2 SQIVND (reference sequence). The CDR3 DNA reads as TGTGCCAGTAGTTTAGATAGCGGGAGTCAGAATGAGCAGTTCTTC. Translating gives CASSLDSGSQNEQFF.

This rearrangement joins TRBV29-1 to TRBJ1-1; D perhaps matches TRBD1 (5 bases). The CDR3 is 13 residues long. V lost 7 bases and J 2 bases, leaving 14 bases between the germline ends. Germline CDR1 SQVTM, CDR2 ANQGSEA. The DNA for the CDR3 is TGCAGCGCCGGGACTCCAGGCAACACTGAAGCTTTCTTT. Residues: CSAGTPGNTEAFF.

The chain couples TRBV30 to TRBJ2-5; D possibly corresponds to TRBD2 (6 bases). Germline lookup yields CDR1 GTSNPN and CDR2 SVGIG (reference sequence). Trimming shortened V by 4 bases and J by 2 bases, and 20 bases separated the two germline ends. The CDR3 extends over 16 amino acids. The CDR3 bases are TGTGCCTGGAACCCCGGTACCGGGGGAAGACAAGAGACCCAGTACTTC. This gives the protein CAWNPGTGGRQETQYF. Together with reference TRBV30 and TRBJ2-5, the CDR3 gives the full variable domain: SQTIHQWPATLVQPVGSPLSLECTVEGTSNPNLYWYRQAAGRGLQLLFYSVGIGQISSEVPQNLSASRPQDRQFILSSKKLLLSDSGFYLCAWNPGTGGRQETQYFGPGTRLLVL.

The gene calls are TRBV7-2 and TRBJ2-1, with 11 bases lining up with TRBD2. Looked up from germline, CDR1 is SGHTA and CDR2 is FQGNSA. The ends lost 6 bases at V and 2 bases at J; junction bases unmatched: 3. The CDR3 loop spans 15 amino acids. This CDR3 reads CASRRLAGTYNEQFF. The CDR3 nucleotides are TGTGCCAGCAGAAGACTAGCGGGAACCTACAATGAGCAGTTCTTC. The whole variable domain, remainder taken from reference TRBV7-2 and TRBJ2-1, is GAGVSQSPSNKVTEKGKDVELRCDPISGHTALYWYRQSLGQGLEFLIYFQGNSAPDKSGLPSDRFSAERTGGSVSTLTIQRTQQEDSAVYLCASRRLAGTYNEQFFGPGTRLTVL.

This chain joins TRBV19 and TRBJ1-1; no clear D. The CDR3 runs 14 residues. V gave up 3 bases and J gave up 5 bases, with 13 bases separating them. Looked up from germline, CDR1 is LNHDA and CDR2 is SQIVND (reference sequence). The CDR3 protein is CASSIVSGRTEAFF. The CDR3 DNA follows: TGTGCCAGTAGTATTGTGTCCGGTCGGACTGAAGCTTTCTTT.

The J gene is TRBJ2-3, the V gene TRBV9, with D perhaps TRBD2 (5 bases). CDR1 SGDLS and CDR2 YYNGEE come from the germline V gene. The CDR3 contains 15 residues. V was pared by 5 bases and J by 2 bases, with 15 bases between. As DNA, the CDR3 is TGTGCCAGCAGTCACTCGGGGTTAGCCACAGATACGCAGTATTTT. This gives the protein CASSHSGLATDTQYF.

The chain couples TRBV19 to TRBJ1-5; 8 nucleotides agree with TRBD1. The V gene end was trimmed by 5 bases and the J gene end by 6 bases; junction bases not matched to a gene: 9. The germline CDR1 and CDR2 sequences are LNHDA and SQIVND (reference sequence). The CDR3 consists of 15 residues. CDR3 region: CASSPSGGGGQPQHF. DNA of the CDR3: TGTGCCAGTAGTCCTTCAGGGGGCGGGGGTCAGCCCCAGCATTTT.

CDR3 region: CASAPGFNEQFF. In nucleotides, the CDR3 is TGTGCCAGCGCGCCGGGGTTCAATGAGCAGTTCTTC. The V call is TRBV6-1, the J call TRBJ2-1, with D possibly being TRBD2 (5 bases). CDR3 length equals 12 residues. The V and J ends lost 8 bases and 6 bases respectively, with 11 bases between them. Germline V CDR1 and CDR2: MNHNS, SASEGT.

This chain connects TRBV6-4 to TRBJ1-2; D is perhaps TRBD1 (5 bases). This CDR3 spans 14 amino acids. V gave up 2 bases and J gave up 8 bases, with 15 bases separating them. Germline V gives CDR1 MRHNA, CDR2 SNTAGT. CDR3 loop: CASSDRDSFGGYTF. CDR3 bases: TGTGCCAGCAGTGACCGTGACAGCTTTGGGGGCTACACCTTC.

The chain is built from TRBV5-1 and TRBJ2-5, with D possibly matching TRBD2 (5 bases). V was cut by 4 bases and J by 5 bases, with 15 bases left in between. This CDR3 region has 14 residues. Germline V gene lookup returns CDR1 SGHRS and CDR2 YFSETQ. CDR3 in amino acids: CASSPLVELETQYF. The CDR3 bases are TGCGCCAGCAGCCCACTAGTTGAGCTCGAGACCCAGTACTTC.

The CDR3 coding sequence is TGTGCCAGCAGTTACTATGGGGGAGGGCCCGGCAATGAGCAGTTCTTC. This sequence encodes CASSYYGGGPGNEQFF. V and J are TRBV6-5 and TRBJ2-1; 7 bases are a match to TRBD2. The V gene end was trimmed by 1 base and the J gene end by 6 bases; junction bases not matched to a gene: 9. Germline lookup yields CDR1 MNHEY and CDR2 SVGAGI. The CDR3 runs 16 residues.

The chain joins TRBV5-4 to TRBJ2-5, with D maybe TRBD1 (7 bases). The V end lost 3 bases, the J end lost 7 bases, and 19 bases lay between the germline ends. This CDR3 has 15 amino acids. CDR1 and CDR2 (germline): SGHNT, YYREEE (reference sequence). CDR3: CASSSTGGAGGTQYF. The CDR3 nucleotides are TGTGCCAGCAGCTCCACGGGCGGGGCAGGGGGGACCCAGTACTTC.

This sequence joins TRBV5-1 and TRBJ2-7; 10 bases line up with TRBD2. The CDR3 covers 16 residues. From germline, CDR1 is SGHRS and CDR2 YFSETQ. V was pared by 0 bases and J by 7 bases, with 10 bases of the junction left unmatched. The CDR3, as DNA: TGCGCCAGCAGCTTGGACGGCGGGACTAGCGTGAAAGAGCAGTACTTC. Amino acid sequence: CASSLDGGTSVKEQYF. Combining the CDR3 with reference TRBV5-1 and TRBJ2-7 gives the whole variable domain KAGVTQTPRYLIKTRGQQVTLSCSPISGHRSVSWYQQTPGQGLQFLFEYFSETQRNKGNFPGRFSGRQFSNSRSEMNVSTLELGDSALYLCASSLDGGTSVKEQYFGPGTRLTVT.

This clone was counted between two and nine times. This chain joins TRBV18 and TRBJ1-5; D ambiguous. The CDR3 is made up of 13 amino acids. Germline-derived CDR1 and CDR2 are KGHSH and LQKENI. The V and J ends lost 3 bases and 0 bases respectively, with 3 bases between them. The CDR3 loop reads CASSPHSNQPQHF. The CDR3 DNA reads TGTGCCAGCTCACCTCATAGCAATCAGCCCCAGCATTTT. Variable domain in full (rest from reference TRBV18 and TRBJ1-5): NAGVMQNPRHLVRRRGQEARLRCSPMKGHSHVYWYRQLPEEGLKFMVYLQKENIIDESGMPKERFSAEFPKEGPSILRIQQVVRGDSAAYFCASSPHSNQPQHFGDGTRLSIL.

This chain uses TRBV19 with TRBJ1-1; 8 bases are a match to TRBD1. The CDR3 is made up of 14 amino acids. V shed 9 bases and J 4 bases; nucleotides not matched to a gene: 10. Germline CDR1 reads LNHDA; CDR2 reads SQIVND (reference sequence). CDR3 coding DNA: TGTGCCAGCCAAGGGCAGGGGGCGTTCACTGAAGCTTTCTTT. Translation: CASQGQGAFTEAFF. Variable domain in full (rest from reference TRBV19 and TRBJ1-1): DGGITQSPKYLFRKEGQNVTLSCEQNLNHDAMYWYRQDPGQGLRLIYYSQIVNDFQKGDIAEGYSVSREKKESFPLTVTSAQKNPTAFYLCASQGQGAFTEAFFGQGTRLTVV.

The V call is TRBV5-5, the J call TRBJ1-5; D remains unclear. Germline V gene sequence: CDR1 SGHKS, CDR2 YYEKEE (reference sequence). The V gene lost 2 bases and the J gene lost 1 base, with 7 bases spanning the gap. This CDR3 spans 14 amino acids. The CDR3 DNA is TGTGCCAGCAGCTTACTAGAGAGCAATCAGCCCCAGCATTTT. Its translation is CASSLLESNQPQHF.

The chain combines TRBV7-2 with TRBJ2-7, with D possibly matching TRBD2 (5 bases). CDR1 SGHTA and CDR2 FQGNSA come from the germline V gene. CDR3 size: 16 residues. V lost 2 bases and J lost 3, with 17 bases in between. CDR3 region: CASSLSSYSGYYEQYF. CDR3 sequence (DNA): TGTGCCAGCAGCTTATCCTCCTACAGCGGTTACTACGAGCAGTACTTC.

The chain links TRBV5-1 to TRBJ1-1, with 8 nucleotides matching TRBD1. The CDR3 spans 17 residues. Germline V lookup: CDR1 SGHRS, CDR2 YFSETQ. Trimming took 2 bases from V and 5 from J; bases not matched to a gene: 14. DNA for the CDR3: TGCGCCAGCAGCTTTACGGGGCCAGGGGGCGGTGGAACTGAAGCTTTCTTT. Translating it yields CASSFTGPGGGGTEAFF.

In this sample, this clone turned up a few times. The chain employs TRBV19 and TRBJ1-5; no firm D call. Germline V gene sequence: CDR1 LNHDA, CDR2 SQIVND (reference sequence). V gave up 3 bases and J gave up 5 bases, with 8 bases separating them. This CDR3 has 13 residues. The CDR3 protein is CASSIRSYQPQHF. The CDR3 nucleotides read TGTGCCAGTAGTATCCGGAGCTATCAGCCCCAGCATTTT.

A single count supports this clone. This chain connects TRBV5-6 to TRBJ2-2; 8 nucleotides line up with TRBD1. The ends lost 2 bases at V and 7 bases at J; junction bases unmatched: 10. Germline V lookup: CDR1 SGHDT, CDR2 YYEEEE. This CDR3 spans 16 amino acids. The CDR3 protein is CASSFWTGQSLGELFF. In nucleotides, the CDR3 is TGTGCCAGCAGCTTTTGGACAGGGCAGAGCCTCGGGGAGCTGTTTTTT.

V usage is TRBV29-1 and J usage is TRBJ1-5, with 8 bases lining up with TRBD1. This CDR3 contains 13 residues. Looked up from germline, CDR1 is SQVTM and CDR2 is ANQGSEA. Losses at the gene ends were 2 bases for V and 4 bases for J; bases not matched to a gene: 1. CDR3 sequence reads: CSVEQGANQPQHF. In nucleotides, the CDR3 is TGCAGCGTTGAACAGGGGGCAAATCAGCCCCAGCATTTT.

The V call is TRBV7-8, the J call TRBJ1-1; 7 bases line up with TRBD1. This CDR3 is 16 amino acids long. The V and J ends lost 2 bases and 1 base, in that order; junction bases with no gene match: 7. Germline V CDR1 and CDR2: SGHVS, FQNEAQ. This chain's CDR3 is CASSLLGDSRNTEAFF. The CDR3 DNA follows: TGTGCCAGCAGCTTATTGGGGGACAGCAGGAACACTGAAGCTTTCTTT.

The chain employs TRBV12-5 and TRBJ2-3; tentatively, D is TRBD1 (6 bases). V was pared by 3 bases and J by 0 bases, with 10 bases between. The CDR3 has 15 amino acids. The germline V gene has CDR1 LGHNT and CDR2 FRNRAP. The CDR3, as DNA: TGTGCTAGTGGTTTTGGAACAGGGAGCACAGATACGCAGTATTTT. This encodes CASGFGTGSTDTQYF.